The 30 T cell receptor beta chains given below trace back to one sample, sequenced in a study of CXCR3-negative and CXCR3-positive naive CD8 T cells (dated by TCRdb to between 2019 and 2020). The full study reports these points: Compared with CXCR3-negative naive cells, CXCR3-positive naive cells had TRB CDR3s with higher hydrophobicity (lower Kidera factor 4), lower energy, and higher strength and volume indices.

The listed sequencing device is NextSeq 550. The Human TCR Profiling Kit (MiLaboratory) was used to make UMI-labeled 5' RACE TRB cDNA libraries. Once TCRdb had reprocessed the reads, it stored one entry per CDR3 protein sequence and supplied no DNA. This sample's table lists some 85,000 distinct CDR3 sequences. The top ten constitute 0.53% of the sample. For these TCRs, the target antigens are not known. The sequencing sample was made of naive CXCR3+ CD8+ T cells from blood. Read against the paper, the sample's cell subset or site label means: CD45RO-CCR7+CD27+CD95- naive CD8+ T cells expressing CXCR3 (TNR3+). All receptors derive from a human donor in good health. Some clones in this sample may be carry-over from other donors' samples.

This chain connects TRBV5-1 to TRBJ2-2. This CDR3 has 13 residues. In germline, CDR1 is SGHRS, CDR2 YFSETQ. CDR3 sequence: CASSLSYTGELFF.

The chain employs TRBV7-9 and TRBJ1-4; TCRdb calls TRBD1, which cannot be checked without DNA. Germline V gene data show CDR1 as SEHNR and CDR2 as FQNEAQ (reference sequence). The CDR3 runs to 14 residues. The chain's CDR3 is CASSSPRGNEKLFF.

The chain links TRBV14 to TRBJ2-2; TCRdb picks TRBD1, but there is no DNA to check that call. The germline CDR1 and CDR2 sequences are SGHDN and FVKESK. The CDR3 is 17 residues long. The CDR3 loop reads CASSQDTAGENTGELFF. Filled out from reference TRBV14 and TRBJ2-2, the complete variable domain reads EAGVTQFPSHSVIEKGQTVTLRCDPISGHDNLYWYRRVMGKEIKFLLHFVKESKQDESGMPNNRFLAERTGGTYSTLKVQPAELEDSGVYFCASSQDTAGENTGELFFGEGSRLTVL.

The chain's CDR3 is CASSPSRENQPQHF. The chain combines TRBV28 with TRBJ1-5. CDR3 length: 14 amino acids. Germline V CDR1 and CDR2: MDHEN, SYDVKM.

The chain is built from TRBV28 and TRBJ2-3; TCRdb picks TRBD2, but there is no DNA to check that call. The V gene's germline CDR1 is MDHEN and CDR2 SYDVKM. The CDR3 sequence is 16 residues long. The CDR3 is CASSTTESAPTDTQYF.

This chain connects TRBV9 to TRBJ2-7. Germline V lookup: CDR1 SGDLS, CDR2 YYNGEE. The CDR3 runs 12 residues. Here the CDR3 reads CASGAGSYEPYF.

The chain couples TRBV24-1 to TRBJ2-3; TCRdb names TRBD1, which stays unverified in the absence of DNA. CDR1 and CDR2 from the germline V gene are KGHDR and SFDVKD. The CDR3 runs 14 residues. The CDR3 sequence: CATSGGGMADTQYF.

This chain links TRBV6-2 or TRBV6-3 with TRBJ2-2; TCRdb indicates TRBD2, and absent DNA this call remains unverified. This CDR3 is built from 17 residues. Germline CDR1 is MNHEY and CDR2 is SVGEGT. CDR3 region: CASSAFSLAGDTGELFF.

The chain combines TRBV4-1 with TRBJ1-1; as DNA is missing, the TRBD1 call by TCRdb cannot be tested. This CDR3 has 13 residues. Germline V gives CDR1 MGHRA, CDR2 YSYEKL. The CDR3 reads CASSPRVNTEAFF.

V and J are TRBV15 and TRBJ2-3. The CDR3 spans 13 residues. Germline lookup yields CDR1 LNHNV and CDR2 YYDKDF (reference sequence). The CDR3 sequence: CATGRRGTDTQYF.

The chain joins TRBV5-1 to TRBJ1-1; TCRdb indicates TRBD1, and absent DNA this call remains unverified. Germline values: CDR1 SGHRS, CDR2 YFSETQ. The length of the CDR3 is 15 residues. CDR3 region: CASTGGGALNTEAFF.

V gene TRBV7-6 combines with J gene TRBJ2-1. CDR1 is SGHVS and CDR2 is FNYEAQ in the germline V gene. The CDR3 is 14 amino acids. CDR3 amino acids: CASSLLTGVNEQFF.

The chain joins TRBV6-6 to TRBJ2-3. Germline assignment: CDR1 MNHNY and CDR2 SVGAGI (reference sequence). The CDR3 is 15 residues long. CDR3 sequence: CASSYVGDLTDTQYF.

The chain is built from TRBV10-3 and TRBJ2-2. In germline, CDR1 is ENHRY, CDR2 SYGVKD. The CDR3 runs to 14 residues. This CDR3 reads CAISESDGTGELFF.

The chain has TRBV6-2 or TRBV6-3 and TRBJ2-4; TCRdb lists TRBD1, though no DNA is available to test this call. The CDR3 extends over 15 amino acids. CDR1 is MNHEY and CDR2 is SVGEGT in the germline V gene. The CDR3 sequence is CASSSTGLRVNIQYF.

The chain uses TRBV28 and TRBJ2-7. Looked up from germline, CDR1 is MDHEN and CDR2 is SYDVKM. The CDR3 is 16 amino acids. Here the CDR3 reads CASSSFASDGPYEQYF.

V gene TRBV28 combines with J gene TRBJ1-5. Germline values: CDR1 MDHEN, CDR2 SYDVKM. The CDR3 is 16 amino acids. CDR3: CASSFNLGYSNQPQHF.

V usage is TRBV6-5 and J usage is TRBJ2-3; the D call from TCRdb, TRBD1, cannot be confirmed without DNA. The CDR3 has 16 residues. Per germline, CDR1 MNHEY and CDR2 SVGAGI. This CDR3 is CASSTGGGINLDTQYF.

The V gene is TRBV12-3 or TRBV12-4, the J gene TRBJ2-3; no DNA is available, so the TRBD2 call from TCRdb remains unchecked. The CDR3 runs 15 residues. The CDR3 protein is CASSSFAGATDTQYF.

The genes are TRBV19 and TRBJ2-1; the TCRdb D gene call, TRBD1, has no DNA to confirm it. The CDR3 length is 15 residues. The V gene's germline CDR1 is LNHDA and CDR2 SQIVND (reference sequence). The CDR3 protein is CASSIDGGRYGEQFF. Full variable domain (outside the CDR3, taken from reference TRBV19 and TRBJ2-1): DGGITQSPKYLFRKEGQNVTLSCEQNLNHDAMYWYRQDPGQGLRLIYYSQIVNDFQKGDIAEGYSVSREKKESFPLTVTSAQKNPTAFYLCASSIDGGRYGEQFFGPGTRLTVL.

This rearrangement joins TRBV14 to TRBJ2-6. Germline CDR1 and CDR2: SGHDN and FVKESK. CDR3 size: 16 residues. CDR3 amino acids: CASSQDRWTGANVLTF.

The chain employs TRBV4-1 and TRBJ2-7; TCRdb picks TRBD2, but there is no DNA to check that call. Germline assignment: CDR1 MGHRA and CDR2 YSYEKL. This CDR3 is 15 amino acids long. The CDR3 loop reads CASSQRLAGPYEQYF.

The chain couples TRBV12-3 or TRBV12-4 to TRBJ2-4; as DNA is missing, the TRBD1 call by TCRdb cannot be tested. The CDR3 contains 11 residues. The chain's CDR3 is CASSSGQLGYF.

The rearrangement uses TRBV28 and TRBJ1-4; TCRdb's D gene call, TRBD1, goes unchecked for lack of DNA. In germline, CDR1 is MDHEN, CDR2 SYDVKM. The CDR3 is made up of 12 amino acids. CDR3 sequence reads: CASRDWGEKLFF.

The genes are TRBV5-1 and TRBJ2-7; TCRdb indicates TRBD2, and absent DNA this call remains unverified. Germline CDR1 is SGHRS and CDR2 is YFSETQ. CDR3 length equals 15 residues. CDR3 sequence: CASSFSGQGSYEQYF.

The J gene is TRBJ2-2, the V gene TRBV5-5. The CDR3 spans 15 residues. CDR1 is SGHKS, CDR2 YYEKEE, per germline (reference sequence). The CDR3 sequence: CASSLFSYDTGELFF.

This sequence joins TRBV6-4 and TRBJ2-2; TCRdb calls TRBD1, which cannot be checked without DNA. This CDR3 has 16 residues. Per the germline V gene, CDR1 is MRHNA and CDR2 is SNTAGT. CDR3 sequence reads: CAISDPSGLGTGELFF.

The rearrangement uses TRBV14 and TRBJ2-2; TCRdb's D call, TRBD1, is unchecked because there is no DNA. This CDR3 has 16 residues. Germline V gene sequence: CDR1 SGHDN, CDR2 FVKESK. The CDR3: CASSQEGRGLRGELFF.

V is TRBV12-3 or TRBV12-4 and J is TRBJ2-2. The CDR3 is 14 residues long. CDR3: CASSLYMGSGELFF.

The rearrangement joins TRBV19 to TRBJ1-1. The CDR3 runs to 14 residues. Germline V lookup: CDR1 LNHDA, CDR2 SQIVND (reference sequence). CDR3 region: CASSFTSLNTEAFF.